A selection of T cell receptor beta chains follows, all from one sample in a study of shared clonotypes between healthy human individuals. TCRdb's copy holds only in-frame clones and misses some; the assay was immunoSEQ multiplex PCR. The repertoire has about 600,000 clones, around 97% of them found once; the top ten carry about 0.057%. Sequenced input: naive CD4+ T cells sorted from blood. The receptors come from a woman aged 25 to 39 in good health. CDR3s include the opening cysteine and the closing phenylalanine or tryptophan. The D gene is left open where the match is weak. Clone size appears in some rows only: once, few, many, or a class for an expanded clone.

size	V	D	J	DNA	CDR3
-	TRBV27	-	TRBJ2-1	TGTGCCAGCAGTTTATCACTAGCTGCAAGCTCCTACAATGAGCAGTTCTTC	CASSLSLAASSYNEQFF
-	TRBV19	-	TRBJ1-1	TGTGCCAGTAGTATCGGCAGGGCCCACACTGAAGCTTTCTTT	CASSIGRAHTEAFF
-	TRBV5-4	TRBD2	TRBJ2-3	TGTGCCAGCAGCCCCTTCCCTAGCGGGAGGGCCGCAGATACGCAGTATTTT	CASSPFPSGRAADTQYF
-	TRBV27	-	TRBJ1-5	TGTGCCAGCAGTTTAAACAGCGGGGATCAGCCCCAGCATTTT	CASSLNSGDQPQHF
-	TRBV2	-	TRBJ1-5	TGTGCCAGCAGTGACAGGGACAATCAGCCCCAGCATTTT	CASSDRDNQPQHF
-	TRBV4-2	-	TRBJ2-3	TGTGCCAGCAGCCAAGACGAGCGGAGCCTCACAGATACGCAGTATTTT	CASSQDERSLTDTQYF
-	TRBV27	-	TRBJ1-1	TGTGCCAGCAGTCCCACGGAACGCAGGGTGAACACTGAAGCTTTCTTT	CASSPTERRVNTEAFF
once	TRBV29-1	-	TRBJ2-1	TGCAGCGCCTCCCCGCTCGCGAGCTCCTACAATGAGCAGTTCTTC	CSASPLASSYNEQFF
-	TRBV7-5	-	TRBJ1-5	TGTGTCAGAAGCGGGGGGCAGCCCCAGCATTTT	CVRSGGQPQHF
-	TRBV5-1	-	TRBJ2-7	TGCGCCAGCTCAGCTTTCAAGGACGAGCAGTACTTC	CASSAFKDEQYF
-	TRBV19	TRBD1	TRBJ1-1	TGTGCCAGTAGTATCCCCGGGACAGCGAACACTGAAGCTTTCTTT	CASSIPGTANTEAFF
-	TRBV5-1	-	TRBJ2-6	TGCGCCAGCAGGAGGGAAACTTCAAACGTCCTGACTTTC	CASRRETSNVLTF
-	TRBV5-1	TRBD2	TRBJ2-2	TGCGCCAGCAGCTACGGACTAGCGGGAGGAAGGAACACCGGGGAGCTGTTTTTT	CASSYGLAGGRNTGELFF
-	TRBV6-6	-	TRBJ1-5	TGTGCCAGCAGTTACTCGGGGGGGCTGGCTCAGCCCCAGCATTTT	CASSYSGGLAQPQHF
-	TRBV7-6	-	TRBJ2-1	TGTGCCAGCAGCTTCCGACAGTTAAACAATGAGCAGTTCTTC	CASSFRQLNNEQFF
-	TRBV11-2	-	TRBJ2-5	TGTGCCAGCAGCTTTCTAGGACTGATCCAAGAGACCCAGTACTTC	CASSFLGLIQETQYF
-	TRBV28	-	TRBJ2-3	TGTGCCAGCAGTCCCCCAGGAGGGTTGGGCACAGATACGCAGTATTTT	CASSPPGGLGTDTQYF
-	TRBV6-5	TRBD2	TRBJ2-3	TGTGCCAGCAGTTACCGGGCGGGAGGGGCAGATACGCAGTATTTT	CASSYRAGGADTQYF
-	TRBV5-6	-	TRBJ2-3	TGTGCCAGCAGCTATTGGCGGGGTCGTCGGCGCACAGATACGCAGTATTTT	CASSYWRGRRRTDTQYF
-	TRBV7-2	-	TRBJ1-3	TGTGCCAGCAGCCAGGGGTTTGGAAACACCATATATTTT	CASSQGFGNTIYF
-	TRBV18	-	TRBJ2-2	TGTGCCAGCTCACCACGAAGAGAGACCGGGGAGCTGTTTTTT	CASSPRRETGELFF
-	TRBV5-1	-	TRBJ2-5	TGCGCCAGCATGGACGGAGGTCTGTCAGAGACCCAGTACTTC	CASMDGGLSETQYF
-	TRBV6-6	-	TRBJ2-2	TGTGCCAGCAGTTACAACCCAGCTAACACCGGGGAGCTGTTTTTT	CASSYNPANTGELFF
-	TRBV6-5	-	TRBJ1-1	TGTGCCAGCAGTTACAAGGGAGCTGAGAACACTGAAGCTTTCTTT	CASSYKGAENTEAFF
-	TRBV6-1	TRBD1	TRBJ2-5	TGTGCCAGCAGTCCGACAGGGCAAGAGACCCAGTACTTC	CASSPTGQETQYF
-	TRBV27	TRBD1	TRBJ1-5	TGTGCCAGCAGTTCCCAACAGGGGTTGAGCAATCAGCCCCAGCATTTT	CASSSQQGLSNQPQHF
-	TRBV7-3	-	TRBJ2-5	TGTGCCAGCAGCGATAAATCCACCGGGCAGGTGAGGTACTTC	CASSDKSTGQVRYF
once	TRBV4-1	TRBD2	TRBJ2-2	TGCGCCAGCAGCCCAAGACTAGCGGAAAACACCGGGGAGCTGTTTTTT	CASSPRLAENTGELFF
-	TRBV7-9	TRBD1	TRBJ1-1	TGTGCCAGCAGCCCGGGACAGTTAAGTGGAGCTTTCTTT	CASSPGQLSGAFF
-	TRBV7-9	-	TRBJ2-3	TGTGCCAGCAGCTTAGTTGCAGATACGCAGTATTTT	CASSLVADTQYF
-	TRBV14	TRBD1	TRBJ1-4	TGTGCCAGCAGCCATAATCTCGGGACAGGGTATGAAAAACTGTTTTTT	CASSHNLGTGYEKLFF
-	TRBV19	TRBD2	TRBJ2-1	TGTGCCAGTAGTCAGCTAGCGGGAGCCTACAATGAGCAGTTCTTC	CASSQLAGAYNEQFF
-	TRBV11-2	-	TRBJ2-3	TGTGCCAGCAGCCTACTCCTTGAGGGAGGCCAACCGTATTTT	CASSLLLEGGQPYF
-	TRBV11-3	-	TRBJ1-1	TGTGCCAGCAGGCTTCGTGGAGGGGTGAACACTGAAGCTTTCTTT	CASRLRGGVNTEAFF
-	TRBV2	TRBD1	TRBJ1-4	TGTGCCAGCGGCTACAGGGGAATTGAAAAACTGTTTTTT	CASGYRGIEKLFF
-	TRBV4-1	-	TRBJ2-1	TGCGCCAGCAGCCAAAACCGAGTCTCCTACAATGAGCAGTTCTTC	CASSQNRVSYNEQFF
-	TRBV28	-	TRBJ1-1	TGTGCCAGCAGCTTCGAATTTAGCATGAACACTGAAGCTTTCTTT	CASSFEFSMNTEAFF
once	TRBV28	-	TRBJ1-1	TGTGCCAGCAGTTCCGGGACGGCTTTGAACACTGAAGCTTTCTTT	CASSSGTALNTEAFF
-	TRBV5-1	TRBD2	TRBJ2-7	TGCGCCAGCAGCATGGGACTAGCGGCCTACGAGCAGTACTTC	CASSMGLAAYEQYF
once	TRBV9	TRBD1	TRBJ1-1	TGTGCCAGCAGCGTAGCAGGGGGGAGAACTGAAGCTTTCTTT	CASSVAGGRTEAFF
-	TRBV28	-	TRBJ2-3	TGTGCCAGCAGTCCCGCTATAGCGAGCACAGATACGCAGTATTTT	CASSPAIASTDTQYF
-	TRBV27	-	TRBJ2-2	TGTGCCAGCAGCCGGATCTCAGCCGCAGGGTTGGGTCGAGGCACCGGGGAGCTGTTTTTT	CASSRISAAGLGRGTGELFF
-	TRBV4-2	-	TRBJ2-5	TGTGCCAGCAGCCAAGGGTCTCTAGACAGATGGGGGCGAGAGACCCAGTACTTC	CASSQGSLDRWGRETQYF
-	TRBV20-1	-	TRBJ2-5	TGCAGTGCTAGACGAGAAGAGACCCAGTACTTC	CSARREETQYF
-	TRBV7-2	TRBD2	TRBJ2-3	TGTGCCAGCAGCTCGGGACTAGCGGGGGGAGGGGCAGATACGCAGTATTTT	CASSSGLAGGGADTQYF
-	TRBV28	-	TRBJ1-3	TGTGCCAGCAGTTTAAGGGACTCCGGAAACACCATATATTTT	CASSLRDSGNTIYF
-	TRBV7-9	TRBD2	TRBJ2-7	TGTGCCAGCAGCTTCACTGCTGGCGGGAGTAGTTACGAGCAGTACTTC	CASSFTAGGSSYEQYF
-	TRBV7-2	TRBD2	TRBJ2-7	TGTGCCAGCAGCTTCGATAGCGGGACTTACTACGAGCAGTACTTC	CASSFDSGTYYEQYF
-	TRBV5-1	-	TRBJ2-3	TGCGCCAGCAGCTTTACGGGAGAGGGCACAGATACGCAGTATTTT	CASSFTGEGTDTQYF
once	TRBV28	TRBD2	TRBJ2-5	TGTGCCACCAGGACTAGCGGGCGGGGGTTATACCAAGAGACCCAGTACTTC	CATRTSGRGLYQETQYF
-	TRBV7-3	TRBD2	TRBJ2-7	TGTGCCAGCAGCTTGAGCGGGAGCTTCTTGGGCGAGCAGTACTTC	CASSLSGSFLGEQYF
-	TRBV28	TRBD1	TRBJ2-7	TGTGCCAGCCTATCTGATGAGACAGGGAAGGGCTACGAGCAGTACTTC	CASLSDETGKGYEQYF